The sequence of this TCR beta chain was determined in a study of blood T cell repertoires in COVID-19. As for the study in general: Donors in the United States, Italy and Spain gave samples during acute or convalescent COVID-19. Sample material is recorded as cDNA or gDNA derived from T cells, B-cell-depleted T cells, or PBMCs.

The V gene's germline CDR1 is SGHTA and CDR2 FQGNSA. V dropped 7 bases and J dropped 8 bases, with 17 bases sitting between them. The CDR3 loop spans 14 amino acids. In the authors' workflow: Amplification of reference gene primers was used by the study to estimate nucleated cell counts. Sequenced by immunoSEQ multiplex PCR; TCRdb stores in-frame clones only, minus some. The V and J calls and clone size come from that table; D and trimming were worked out from the DNA. This sample has roughly 300,000 clones, with roughly 85% found just once. This chain joins TRBV7-2 and TRBJ1-4, with a possible D match to TRBD1 (5 bases). The sequenced sample was peripheral blood. This TCR was sampled from a human donor in a cohort sampled during active COVID-19. CDR3: CASTPGESGEKLFF. In nucleotides, the CDR3 is TGTGCCAGCACCCCGGGAGAATCAGGGGAAAAACTGTTTTTT.